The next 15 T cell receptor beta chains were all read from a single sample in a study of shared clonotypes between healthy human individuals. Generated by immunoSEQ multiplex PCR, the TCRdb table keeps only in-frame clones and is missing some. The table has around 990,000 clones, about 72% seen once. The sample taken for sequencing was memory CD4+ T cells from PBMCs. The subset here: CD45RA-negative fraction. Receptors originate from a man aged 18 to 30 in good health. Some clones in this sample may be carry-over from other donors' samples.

The CDR3 region is CASSRRDSQTSHGELFF. The CDR3, as DNA: TGCGCCAGCAGCCGCCGGGACTCGCAGACCTCCCACGGGGAGCTGTTTTTT. The rearrangement uses TRBV4-1 and TRBJ2-2; the D gene is possibly TRBD2 (6 bases). CDR3 length equals 17 residues. Germline-derived CDR1 and CDR2 are MGHRA and YSYEKL. Trimming shortened V by 4 bases and J by 7 bases, and 22 bases separated the two germline ends.

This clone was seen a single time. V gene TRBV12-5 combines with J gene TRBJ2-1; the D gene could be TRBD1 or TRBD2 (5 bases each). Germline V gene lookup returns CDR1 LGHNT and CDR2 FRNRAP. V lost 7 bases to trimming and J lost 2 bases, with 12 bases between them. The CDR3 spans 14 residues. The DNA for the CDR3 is TGTGCTAGTGCCGGGTGGGGGACCTACAATGAGCAGTTCTTC. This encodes CASAGWGTYNEQFF.

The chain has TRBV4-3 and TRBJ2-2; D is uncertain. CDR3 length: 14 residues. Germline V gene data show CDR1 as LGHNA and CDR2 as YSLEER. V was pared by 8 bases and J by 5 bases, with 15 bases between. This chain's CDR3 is CASSDTPVTGELFF. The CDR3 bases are TGCGCCAGCTCCGACACTCCCGTTACCGGGGAGCTGTTTTTT.

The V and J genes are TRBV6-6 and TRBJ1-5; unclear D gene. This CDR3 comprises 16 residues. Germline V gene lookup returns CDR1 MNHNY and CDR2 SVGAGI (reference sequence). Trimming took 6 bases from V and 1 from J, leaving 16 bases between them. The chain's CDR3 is CASSYAPIGSNQPQHF. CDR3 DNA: TGTGCCAGCAGCTATGCCCCGATAGGAAGCAATCAGCCCCAGCATTTT.

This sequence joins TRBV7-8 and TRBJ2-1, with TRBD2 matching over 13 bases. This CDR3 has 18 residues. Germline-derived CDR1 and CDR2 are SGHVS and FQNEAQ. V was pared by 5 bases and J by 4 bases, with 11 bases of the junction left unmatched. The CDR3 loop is CASSPRTSGSRQYNEQFF. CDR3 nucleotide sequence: TGTGCCAGCAGCCCGCGGACTAGCGGGAGCCGGCAATACAATGAGCAGTTCTTC.

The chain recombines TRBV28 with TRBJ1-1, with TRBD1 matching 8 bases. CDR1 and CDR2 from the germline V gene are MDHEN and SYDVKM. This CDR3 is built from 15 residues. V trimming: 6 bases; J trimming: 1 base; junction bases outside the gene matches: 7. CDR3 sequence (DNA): TGTGCCAGCAGACGGCTAACAGGGGGGAACACTGAAGCTTTCTTT. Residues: CASRRLTGGNTEAFF.

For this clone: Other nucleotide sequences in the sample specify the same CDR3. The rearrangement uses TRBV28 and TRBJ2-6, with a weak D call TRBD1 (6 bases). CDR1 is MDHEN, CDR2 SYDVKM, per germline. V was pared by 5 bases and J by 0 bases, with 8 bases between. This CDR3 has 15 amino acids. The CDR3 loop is CASSQGGSGANVLTF. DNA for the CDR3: TGTGCCAGCAGTCAAGGGGGCTCTGGGGCCAACGTCCTGACTTTC.

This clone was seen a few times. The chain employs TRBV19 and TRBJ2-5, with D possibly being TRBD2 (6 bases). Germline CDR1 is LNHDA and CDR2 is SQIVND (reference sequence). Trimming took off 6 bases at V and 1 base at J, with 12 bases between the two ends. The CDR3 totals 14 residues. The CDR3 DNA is TGTGCCAGTAGCCGATTGGGGGGCCAAGAGACCCAGTACTTC. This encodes CASSRLGGQETQYF. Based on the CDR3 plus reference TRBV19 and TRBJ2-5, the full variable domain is DGGITQSPKYLFRKEGQNVTLSCEQNLNHDAMYWYRQDPGQGLRLIYYSQIVNDFQKGDIAEGYSVSREKKESFPLTVTSAQKNPTAFYLCASSRLGGQETQYFGPGTRLLVL.

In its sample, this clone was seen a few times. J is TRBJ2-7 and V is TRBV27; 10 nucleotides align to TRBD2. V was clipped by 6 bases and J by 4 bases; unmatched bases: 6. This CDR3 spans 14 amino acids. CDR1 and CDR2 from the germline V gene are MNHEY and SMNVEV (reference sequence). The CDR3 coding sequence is TGTGCCAGCAGCCGGACTAGCGGAGGGTACGAGCAGTACTTC. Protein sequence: CASSRTSGGYEQYF.

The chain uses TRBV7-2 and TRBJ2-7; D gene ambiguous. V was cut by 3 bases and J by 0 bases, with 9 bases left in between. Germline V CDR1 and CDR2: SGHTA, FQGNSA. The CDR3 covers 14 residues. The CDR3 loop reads CASSFQAFSYEQYF. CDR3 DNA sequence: TGTGCCAGCAGCTTCCAGGCGTTCTCCTACGAGCAGTACTTC.

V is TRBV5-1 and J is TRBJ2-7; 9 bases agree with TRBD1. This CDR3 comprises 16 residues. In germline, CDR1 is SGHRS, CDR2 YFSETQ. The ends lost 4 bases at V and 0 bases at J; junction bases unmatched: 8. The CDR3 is CASSIAGQGISYEQYF. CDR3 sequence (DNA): TGCGCCAGCAGCATAGCAGGACAGGGGATCTCCTACGAGCAGTACTTC.

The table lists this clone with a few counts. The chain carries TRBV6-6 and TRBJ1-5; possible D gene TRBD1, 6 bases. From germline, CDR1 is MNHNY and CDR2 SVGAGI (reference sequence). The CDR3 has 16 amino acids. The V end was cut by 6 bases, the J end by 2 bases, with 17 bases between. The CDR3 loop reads CASSLLRGGGNQPQHF. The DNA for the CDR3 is TGTGCCAGCAGCCTACTCAGGGGAGGAGGCAATCAGCCCCAGCATTTT.

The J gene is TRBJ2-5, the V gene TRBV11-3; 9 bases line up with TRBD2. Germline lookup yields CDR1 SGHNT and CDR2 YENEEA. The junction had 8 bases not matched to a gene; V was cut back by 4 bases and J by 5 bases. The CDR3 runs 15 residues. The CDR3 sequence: CASSSGGGAIETQYF. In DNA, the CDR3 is TGTGCCAGCAGCTCCGGCGGGGGGGCCATCGAGACCCAGTACTTC. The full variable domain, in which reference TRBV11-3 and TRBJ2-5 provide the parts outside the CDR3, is EAGVVQSPRYKIIEKKQPVAFWCNPISGHNTLYWYLQNLGQGPELLIRYENEEAVDDSQLPKDRFSAERLKGVDSTLKIQPAELGDSAVYLCASSSGGGAIETQYFGPGTRLLVL.

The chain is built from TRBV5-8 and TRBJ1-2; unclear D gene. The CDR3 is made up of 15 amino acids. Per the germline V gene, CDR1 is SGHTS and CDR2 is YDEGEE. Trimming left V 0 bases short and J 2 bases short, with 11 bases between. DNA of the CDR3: TGTGCCAGCAGCTTGGTTTCTGGGTTGAACTATGGCTACACCTTC. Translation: CASSLVSGLNYGYTF.

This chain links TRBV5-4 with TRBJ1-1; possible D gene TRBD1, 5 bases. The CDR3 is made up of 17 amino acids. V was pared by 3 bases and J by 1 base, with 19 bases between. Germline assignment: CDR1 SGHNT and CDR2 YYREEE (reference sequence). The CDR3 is CASSSGRRGGGNTEAFF. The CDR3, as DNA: TGTGCCAGCAGCTCCGGTAGGCGTGGTGGGGGGAACACTGAAGCTTTCTTT.